This T cell receptor beta chain was identified during a study of T cells in Graves' hyperthyroidism and ophthalmopathy. From RNA transcripts, TCR beta CDR3 regions were amplified. HTBI primers drove first-round RT-PCR of the TCR CDR3. TCRdb ran MiXCR on the multiplex PCR reads and lists one entry per CDR3 protein. The table shows around 720,000 distinct CDR3 sequences, with approximately 40% occurring only once. In patients aged 18 to 65, hyperthyroidism was newly diagnosed, with duration under 2 months. A few counts support this clonotype. What it binds is unknown. Regarding the study as a whole: The majority of expanded thyroid clonotypes above 0.001 also appeared in blood.

The CDR3 has 16 amino acids. Trimming at V came to 3 bases and at J to 2 bases, leaving 4 bases not matched to a gene. Per the germline V gene, CDR1 is SGDLS and CDR2 is YYNGEE. Sequencing used blood. V and J are TRBV9 and TRBJ1-5, with 11 bases identical to TRBD1. The source is a middle-aged woman with Graves' hyperthyroidism. CDR3 bases: TGTGCCAGCAGCGCTGGACAGGGGGCGGGCAATCAGCCCCAGCATTTT. This sequence encodes CASSAGQGAGNQPQHF.